Detailed here is one T cell receptor (beta chain). Its antigen has not been determined. The entry originates in a study of synovial regulatory T cells in juvenile arthritis (dated by TCRdb to 2014 to 2015). Concerning the study at large: Of the sequenced patients, over five received methotrexate, one received methotrexate plus infliximab, a few were therapy-naive, and one had no treatment information. TCRbeta CDR3 repertoires of blood iaTreg cells, other blood Treg cells and synovial fluid Treg cells from matched patient samples were compared in the study. Effector T cell subsets were also sequenced in the study cohort for comparisons, but only blood and synovial fluid Treg cells are covered by the Treg dataset alone. Treg and Teff subsets from some ten JIA patients with active disease were included in the TCR repertoire comparisons. Study-wide conclusions, independent of this receptor: Synovial Treg cells shared more CDR3 sequences with iaTreg cells than with other blood Treg cells, and Chao-Jaccard similarity confirmed that synovial Treg cells were more closely related to iaTreg cells. Across patients, iaTreg TCR repertoires were largely private, and these iaTreg repertoires partially overlapped with synovial Teff and blood CPL repertoires. Compared with other blood Treg cells, blood iaTreg cells had lower TCR diversity, a finding consistent with antigen-driven expansion.

The germline V gene sets CDR1 to SNHLY and CDR2 to FYNNEI. From the cysteine through the phenylalanine, the CDR3 covers 14 amino acids. There is no recorded DNA. Library method: the immunoSEQ multiplex PCR assay. Adaptive Biotechnologies carried out the TCRbeta CDR3 sequencing. On the authors' methods: Repertoire similarity used the Chao-modified Jaccard index and median clonotype overlap from 200 random subsamples at equal sample size. Similarity analyses used either productive nucleotide sequences or in silico-translated amino acid sequences. Repertoires were compared using hierarchical clustering with single linkage and t-SNE, both based on Chao-modified Jaccard distances. Repertoire diversity was quantified with the Renyi index, after sample size normalisation, across a range of alpha values. This immuneACCESS table, as held by TCRdb, lists in-frame sequences with V and J called but not all clones. Of the missing ones, under half trace to an unresolved V gene in checked studies; the others have no known cause. From that table come the V and J calls and clone size; the DNA was used to work out D and trimming. This sample's listing comprises about 10,000 clones. Together, the top ten hold about 1.1% of the sample.

TCR repertoires were obtained from approximately eleven juvenile idiopathic arthritis patients with active disease who had not reached inactive disease, of whom 3 were polyarticular and 8 were oligoarticular. The median age of the TCR-sequenced patients was 9 to 15 years (range roughly 2.1-22.9), and their median disease duration was roughly 7 years (range 0.2-19.1). Samples for TCR repertoire analysis came from two centres in Italy. Peripheral blood mononuclear cells were isolated by Histopaque-1077 density gradient and cryopreserved in roughly 90% FCS with approximately 10% DMSO. The sequence joins TRBV2 to TRBJ2-3; TCRdb's assignment of TRBD1 cannot be checked, as there is no DNA. Sample: Treg cells from blood. The cell subset or site label corresponds to: remaining (HLA-DR-negative) circulating blood Treg cells. This TCR came from a donor younger than 30 with juvenile idiopathic arthritis. The CDR3 region has the sequence CASTPLAQGDTQYF.